What follows describes a single TCR beta chain. The repertoire was sequenced with immunoSEQ multiplex PCR; TCRdb's copy has only in-frame clones and lacks some. The profile covers roughly 80,000 clones, with roughly 93% appearing a single time and less than 0.3% taken by the ten largest. This specimen comes from a study of technical replicates of blood from a handful of donors. V was pared by 6 bases and J by 2 bases, with 10 bases between. The germline V gene has CDR1 MNHNS and CDR2 SASEGT. CDR3 length: 13 residues. The origin of this receptor is a human donor in good health. The specimen was T cells isolated from PBMCs. The genes are TRBV6-1 and TRBJ2-5, with a tentative D call TRBD1 (6 bases). The DNA for the CDR3 is TGTGCCAGCAGGACCAGGGGACAAGAGACCCAGTACTTC. Protein product: CASRTRGQETQYF.